Listed below are T cell receptor beta chains from one sample, sequenced in a study of blood T cell repertoires in COVID-19. Generated by immunoSEQ multiplex PCR, the TCRdb table keeps only in-frame clones and is missing some. The sample has just over 250,000 clones; around nine tenths are singletons. The sequenced material came from peripheral blood. These receptors were taken from a man aged 40-55 years who had recovered from COVID-19. Each CDR3 is given with its conserved first and last residue. D genes are given only for firm matches. The listing skips clone size in some rows; elsewhere it reads once, few, many or a size class.

clone_size d_call j_call v_call cdr3_aa cdr3_nt
. TRBD1 TRBJ2-1 TRBV7-2 CASSPWTGSFLNEQFF TGTGCCAGCAGCCCATGGACAGGGAGTTTCCTCAATGAGCAGTTCTTC
. . TRBJ2-5 TRBV19 CASSMYGDTQYF TGTGCCAGTAGTATGTACGGGGATACCCAGTACTTC
. . TRBJ1-1 TRBV6-5 CASTGNRLGGTEAFF TGTGCCAGCACGGGAAACAGGCTGGGGGGGACTGAAGCTTTCTTT
. . TRBJ2-3 TRBV12-3/TRBV12-4 CASTNTDTQYF TGTGCCAGCACTAATACAGATACGCAGTATTTT
. TRBD2 TRBJ2-7 TRBV5-4 CASSFKRERSYEQYF TGTGCCAGCAGCTTCAAGCGGGAGAGGTCTTACGAGCAGTACTTC
. TRBD2 TRBJ2-1 TRBV28 CASSSLAGSSYNEQFF TGTGCCAGCAGTTCCCTAGCGGGCAGCTCCTACAATGAGCAGTTCTTC
. TRBD2 TRBJ2-7 TRBV11-2 CASSLDWGGSTYEQYF TGTGCCAGCAGCTTAGATTGGGGGGGGTCCACCTACGAGCAGTACTTC
. TRBD2 TRBJ2-1 TRBV5-1 CASSLGVATSFDEQFF TGCGCCAGCAGCTTGGGGGTGGCGACTAGCTTCGATGAGCAGTTCTTC
. TRBD1 TRBJ1-4 TRBV3-1/TRBV3-2 CASSRPGTGGKLFF TGTGCCAGCAGCCGACCTGGGACAGGGGGGAAACTGTTTTTT
. TRBD1 TRBJ1-2 TRBV15 CATSRDLGQGPYGYTF TGTGCCACCAGCAGAGATCTAGGACAGGGTCCCTATGGCTACACCTTC
. . TRBJ2-1 TRBV27 CASSLIMGGPYNEQFF TGTGCCAGCAGTTTAATTATGGGGGGGCCCTACAATGAGCAGTTCTTC
. . TRBJ1-6 TRBV27 CASSPRGRNRDYYSPLHF TGTGCCAGCAGTCCGAGAGGCCGAAACCGGGACTATTATTCACCCCTCCACTTT
. . TRBJ1-2 TRBV7-6 CASSPRRTWNYGYTF TGTGCCAGCAGCCCCAGGAGGACTTGGAACTATGGCTACACCTTC
. TRBD2 TRBJ2-1 TRBV14 CASSQGASGRYNEQFF TGTGCCAGCAGCCAAGGTGCTAGCGGGAGGTATAATGAGCAGTTCTTC
. TRBD2 TRBJ2-3 TRBV5-1 CASSLAGGRTDTQYF TGCGCCAGCAGTTTAGCGGGGGGGCGCACAGATACGCAGTATTTT
. . TRBJ1-5 TRBV10-2 CASRGHLNQPQHF TGCGCCAGCAGGGGACATCTCAATCAGCCCCAGCATTTT
. TRBD2 TRBJ2-1 TRBV29-1 CSVERLAGGDAESFF TGCAGCGTTGAACGGCTAGCGGGGGGGGATGCGGAGAGCTTCTTC
. . TRBJ2-5 TRBV18 CASSPRVAEETQYF TGTGCCAGCTCACCAAGAGTGGCGGAAGAGACCCAGTACTTC
. . TRBJ1-2 TRBV5-4 CASSLGLRDYGYTF TGTGCCAGCAGCTTGGGACTGAGGGACTATGGCTACACCTTC
few . TRBJ1-4 TRBV4-3 CASSQDTGQRNEKLFF TGCGCCAGCAGCCAAGATACAGGACAGAGGAATGAAAAACTGTTTTTT
. TRBD1 TRBJ2-7 TRBV23-1 CAINSGQGPTYEQYF TGCGCCATCAACTCGGGACAGGGGCCAACCTACGAGCAGTACTTC
. TRBD1 TRBJ2-5 TRBV12-5 CASGTDRGETQYF TGTGCTAGTGGTACGGACAGGGGAGAGACCCAGTACTTC
. . TRBJ1-5 TRBV19 CASSILALNQPQHF TGTGCCAGTAGTATTCTAGCCTTAAATCAGCCCCAGCATTTT
once TRBD1 TRBJ1-6 TRBV9 CASSARGRGSGSPLHF TGTGCCAGCAGCGCCAGGGGGCGCGGCTCAGGTTCACCCCTCCACTTT
. . TRBJ2-3 TRBV6-5 CASGQNRLTDTQYF TGTGCAAGCGGGCAGAATAGGCTCACAGATACGCAGTATTTT
. TRBD1 TRBJ2-7 TRBV19 CASSIRDRGPYEQYF TGTGCCAGTAGTATCCGGGACAGGGGGCCCTACGAGCAGTACTTC
. . TRBJ1-2 TRBV29-1 CSVDPTQADFYGYTF TGCAGCGTTGACCCAACCCAGGCCGATTTCTATGGCTACACCTTC